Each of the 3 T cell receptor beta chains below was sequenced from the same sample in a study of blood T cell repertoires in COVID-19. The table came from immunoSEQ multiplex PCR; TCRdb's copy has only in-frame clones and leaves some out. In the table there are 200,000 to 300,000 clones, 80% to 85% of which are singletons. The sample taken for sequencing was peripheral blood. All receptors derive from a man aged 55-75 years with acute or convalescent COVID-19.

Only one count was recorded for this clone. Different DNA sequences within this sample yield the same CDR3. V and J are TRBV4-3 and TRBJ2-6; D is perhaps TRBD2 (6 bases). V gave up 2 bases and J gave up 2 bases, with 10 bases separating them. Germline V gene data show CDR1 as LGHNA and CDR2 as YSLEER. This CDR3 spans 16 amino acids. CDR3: CASSQTGGTGANVLTF. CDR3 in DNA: TGCGCCAGCAGCCAAACCGGGGGTACTGGGGCCAACGTCCTGACTTTC.

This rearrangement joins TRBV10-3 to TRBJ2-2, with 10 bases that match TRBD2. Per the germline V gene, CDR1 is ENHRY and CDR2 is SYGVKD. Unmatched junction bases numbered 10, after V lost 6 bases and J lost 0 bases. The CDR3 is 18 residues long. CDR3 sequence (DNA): TGTGCCATCAGCCAGAAAGCGGGAGGGGAGACGAACACCGGGGAGCTGTTTTTT. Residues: CAISQKAGGETNTGELFF.

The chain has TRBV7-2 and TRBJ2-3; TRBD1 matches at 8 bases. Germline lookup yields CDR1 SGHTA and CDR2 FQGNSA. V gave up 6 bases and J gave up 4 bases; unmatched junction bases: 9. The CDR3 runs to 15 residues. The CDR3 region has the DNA TGTGCCAGCAGATATTTCAGGGGGCTCGCAGATACGCAGTATTTT. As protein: CASRYFRGLADTQYF.